What follows are 19 T cell receptor beta chains derived from one specimen sequenced in a study of T cell responses to AZD1222 COVID-19 vaccine. The table came from immunoSEQ multiplex PCR; TCRdb's copy has only in-frame clones and leaves some out. In the table there are some 150,000 clones, roughly 94% of which are singletons. This sample comprised peripheral blood, obtained on day 0 of AZD1222 vaccination. These receptors came from an adult in good health.

The V gene is TRBV14, the J gene TRBJ2-5, with 9 bases lining up with TRBD2. J lost 5 bases, V lost 7 bases, and 17 bases had no gene match. CDR3 length equals 17 residues. Per germline, CDR1 SGHDN and CDR2 FVKESK. The CDR3 region is CASNLRIAGAFLETQYF. The CDR3 DNA follows: TGTGCCAGCAACCTAAGGATAGCGGGGGCGTTCTTGGAGACCCAGTACTTC.

This chain connects TRBV5-4 to TRBJ2-7; unclear D gene. Germline V gene sequence: CDR1 SGHNT, CDR2 YYREEE (reference sequence). Deletions cut 2 bases from V and 3 bases from J, with 6 bases between. The CDR3 is made up of 12 amino acids. The CDR3 coding sequence is TGTGCCAGCAGCTTTGACGGCTACGAGCAGTACTTC. It yields the protein CASSFDGYEQYF.

The DNA of the CDR3 is TGTGCCAGCAGCTGGGACAGGGGAAATGAGCAGTTCTTC. This encodes CASSWDRGNEQFF. The chain is built from TRBV7-3 and TRBJ2-1, with TRBD1 identical over 10 bases. With 4 bases clipped from V and 7 bases from J, the junction kept 1 base outside the gene matches. Germline loops: CDR1 SGHTA, CDR2 FQGTGA. The CDR3 consists of 13 residues. The full variable domain, rest sourced from reference TRBV7-3 and TRBJ2-1, is GAGVSQTPSNKVTEKGKYVELRCDPISGHTALYWYRQSLGQGPEFLIYFQGTGAADDSGLPNDRFFAVRPEGSVSTLKIQRTERGDSAVYLCASSWDRGNEQFFGPGTRLTVL.

J is TRBJ2-7 and V is TRBV18, with D perhaps matching TRBD2 (5 bases). The CDR3 has 14 amino acids. Germline CDR1 and CDR2: KGHSH and LQKENI. The V end lost 6 bases, the J end lost 4 bases, and 16 bases lay between the germline ends. CDR3 protein: CASSEQEDLYEQYF. CDR3 DNA sequence: TGTGCCAGCTCCGAGCAGGAGGACCTTTACGAGCAGTACTTC.

The chain is built from TRBV27 and TRBJ1-6; a possible D gene is TRBD1 (6 bases). V lost 1 base and J 7 bases, leaving 20 bases between the germline ends. CDR3 length equals 18 residues. Germline V CDR1 and CDR2: MNHEY, SMNVEV (reference sequence). The CDR3 is CASSLYDLRGAGNSPLHF. CDR3 DNA: TGTGCCAGCAGTTTATACGACTTGCGGGGGGCGGGGAATTCACCCCTCCACTTT.

This rearrangement joins TRBV6-5 to TRBJ1-6; 10 nucleotides line up with TRBD1. Trimming took 7 bases from V and 7 from J; bases not matched to a gene: 4. Germline CDR1 reads MNHEY; CDR2 reads SVGAGI. CDR3 length: 14 amino acids. The CDR3 coding sequence is TGTGCCAGCACCGCGGGACAGGGGAATTCACCCCTCCACTTT. It codes for CASTAGQGNSPLHF.

The chain links TRBV9 to TRBJ2-5; D remains unclear. V lost 0 bases and J 6 bases, leaving 18 bases between the germline ends. Per the germline V gene, CDR1 is SGDLS and CDR2 is YYNGEE. The CDR3 is made up of 16 amino acids. The chain's CDR3 is CASSVGAREVTKTQYF. CDR3 sequence (DNA): TGTGCCAGCAGCGTAGGAGCCCGTGAGGTTACAAAGACCCAGTACTTC.

CDR3 region: CASSLSADYGYTF. The DNA of the CDR3 is TGTGCCAGCAGTTTATCGGCCGACTATGGCTACACCTTC. The rearrangement joins TRBV27 to TRBJ1-2; D unresolved. Per germline, CDR1 MNHEY and CDR2 SMNVEV (reference sequence). V was shortened by 0 bases and J by 3 bases, with 5 bases between the two germline ends. The CDR3 is made up of 13 amino acids.

J is TRBJ2-3 and V is TRBV18; 12 nucleotides agree with TRBD1. CDR1 is KGHSH, CDR2 LQKENI, per germline. The CDR3 extends over 15 amino acids. Losses at the gene ends were 3 bases for V and 5 bases for J; bases not matched to a gene: 3. CDR3 nucleotides: TGTGCCAGCTCACCGGGACAGGGGGCGAGAGATACGCAGTATTTT. Translation: CASSPGQGARDTQYF.

This clone was found once. One junction end does not reproduce the germline sequence, and a read error may be involved. V usage is TRBV7-2 and J usage is TRBJ2-2; no clear D gene. CDR1 is SGHTA and CDR2 is FQGNSA in the germline V gene. This CDR3 is 14 amino acids long. In DNA form, the CDR3 reads TGTGTCAGCAGCCTCGGACGTACCACCGGGGAGCTGTTTTTT. Protein sequence: CVSSLGRTTGELFF.

V and J are TRBV3-1 (or the pseudogene TRBV3-2) and TRBJ2-1, with unresolved D. There are 13 residues in the CDR3. Germline CDR1 and CDR2: LGHDT and YNNKEL (reference sequence). V gave up 0 bases and J gave up 7 bases, with 7 bases separating them. DNA for the CDR3: TGTGCCAGCAGCCAAGATTTCGAGAATGAGCAGTTCTTC. It translates to CASSQDFENEQFF.

The chain links TRBV19 to TRBJ2-1, with TRBD2 matching 9 bases. V shed 0 bases, J shed 12 bases, and the junction held 6 bases outside the gene matches. CDR1 and CDR2 from the germline V gene are LNHDA and SQIVND (reference sequence). This CDR3 is built from 14 residues. This CDR3 is CASSIDRSSGMQFF. CDR3 DNA: TGTGCCAGTAGTATAGATCGGTCTAGCGGGATGCAGTTCTTC.

The chain combines TRBV6-5 with TRBJ1-6; no firm D call. Trimming shortened V by 6 bases and J by 0 bases, and 9 bases separated the two germline ends. CDR3 size: 15 residues. Germline V gives CDR1 MNHEY, CDR2 SVGAGI. Here the CDR3 reads CASRFSSSYNSPLHF. The CDR3 DNA sequence: TGTGCCAGCAGATTCTCAAGCTCCTATAATTCACCCCTCCACTTT.

The CDR3 reads CASSQPLMPPYEQYF. The DNA of the CDR3 is TGTGCCAGCAGCCAACCCTTAATGCCACCCTACGAGCAGTACTTC. The chain employs TRBV3-1 (or the pseudogene TRBV3-2) and TRBJ2-7, with no clear D. V was pared by 2 bases and J by 2 bases, with 13 bases between. Germline V gene data show CDR1 as LGHDT and CDR2 as YNNKEL (reference sequence). The CDR3 consists of 15 residues.

CDR3 nucleotide sequence: TGTGCCAGCAGCGTAGGCAGGGAGAAGACGGCCAAAAACATTCAGTACTTC. Translating gives CASSVGREKTAKNIQYF. The rearrangement uses TRBV9 and TRBJ2-4, with D perhaps TRBD1 or TRBD2 (5 bases each). There are 17 residues in the CDR3. In germline, CDR1 is SGDLS, CDR2 YYNGEE. V lost 0 bases and J 1 base, leaving 14 bases between the germline ends.

The J gene is TRBJ2-5, the V gene TRBV6-5; 8 bases are shared with TRBD2. The ends lost 6 bases at V and 5 bases at J; junction bases unmatched: 11. CDR3 length: 15 residues. Per the germline V gene, CDR1 is MNHEY and CDR2 is SVGAGI. In DNA form, the CDR3 reads TGTGCCAGCAGCCCCCTCGGGGGGGTCTTGGAGACCCAGTACTTC. It translates to CASSPLGGVLETQYF.

CDR3 protein: CASSQVQGRFNQPQHF. The CDR3 region has the DNA TGCGCCAGCAGCCAAGTCCAGGGAAGATTCAATCAGCCCCAGCATTTT. The rearrangement joins TRBV4-1 to TRBJ1-5; D possibly corresponds to TRBD1 (5 bases). The V gene lost 1 base and the J gene lost 3 bases, with 13 bases spanning the gap. This CDR3 contains 16 residues. Germline lookup yields CDR1 MGHRA and CDR2 YSYEKL.

The chain uses TRBV3-1 (or the pseudogene TRBV3-2) and TRBJ2-5; TRBD2 is a possible D gene (6 bases). V was clipped by 3 bases and J by 1 base, with 9 bases between them. Germline V gene data show CDR1 as LGHDT and CDR2 as YNNKEL (reference sequence). The CDR3 length is 14 residues. CDR3 in amino acids: CASSQWGVQETQYF. The CDR3 DNA follows: TGTGCCAGCAGCCAGTGGGGGGTCCAAGAGACCCAGTACTTC.

This clone showed up just once. The chain employs TRBV21-1 and TRBJ1-6. TRBV21-1 is reported as a pseudogene. This CDR3 comprises 19 residues. The CDR3 loop reads CASSKAQGRRSSYNSPLHF. CDR3 nucleotide sequence: TGTGCCAGCAGCAAAGCCCAGGGTCGGAGGAGCTCCTATAATTCACCCCTCCACTTT.